A selection of T cell receptor beta chains follows, all from one sample in a study of T cell repertoires in cytomegalovirus infection. No antigen is known for these receptors. One entry per CDR3 protein, called by TCRdb with MiXCR from the reads. The top ten clones hold over 12% of a sample with about a million distinct CDR3 sequences, around a third of them seen once. Material: cultured CD8+ T cells from PBMCs, obtained from culture after CMV antigen stimulation. The receptors stem from a human donor in good health (CMV status not recorded). Some clones in this sample may be carry-over from other donors' samples. Each CDR3 is given with its conserved first and last residue. The size of a clone is reported for some rows only, either as once, few or many, or as a class for expanded clones.

clone_size	v_call	j_call	cdr3_aa
NA	TRBV29-1	TRBJ2-6	CSVERWESGANVLTF
few	TRBV7-2	TRBJ1-1	CASSLDREGRDTEAFF
few	TRBV24-1	TRBJ1-5	CATSDSDRVNQPQHF
NA	TRBV9	TRBJ2-2	CASTPRTSGELFF
NA	TRBV7-9	TRBJ2-3	CASSYLGGADTQYF
NA	TRBV15	TRBJ2-1	CATSRERTPGMDEQFF
few	TRBV12-3/TRBV12-4	TRBJ2-2	CATNWGANTGELFF
few	TRBV19	TRBJ1-1	CATSWRGNTEAFF
few	TRBV4-3	TRBJ2-3	CASSQDWRGGSTDTQYF
NA	TRBV7-6	TRBJ1-5	CASSASGTGESNQPQHF
few	TRBV7-6	TRBJ2-5	CASSLGGGPGETQYF
few	TRBV7-2	TRBJ2-7	CASSPNKERQYF
NA	TRBV28	TRBJ2-7	CASSPQGQGEDYEQYF
few	TRBV10-3	TRBJ2-3	CAISLNRGITDTQYF
few	TRBV7-8	TRBJ2-5	CASVLRRSGAKETQYF
NA	TRBV6-5	TRBJ2-1	CASRDTRNEQFF
NA	TRBV6-8	TRBJ2-1	CVSSYSDGGTQFF
NA	TRBV29-1	TRBJ2-2	CSVRLAGGTGELFF
many	TRBV20-1	TRBJ1-5	CSARAGYSNQPQHF
NA	TRBV7-2	TRBJ1-3	CSSSLLQTSGNTIYF
many	TRBV7-9	TRBJ1-2	CASSFYFLWGYTF
NA	TRBV3-1	TRBJ2-1	CASSQVTKELNNEQFF
few	TRBV7-9	TRBJ1-1	CASSTPAGTTRGTEAFF
few	TRBV6-1	TRBJ1-4	CASSEGDRGPQNEKLFF
NA	TRBV14	TRBJ1-1	CASSQLPGGEDTEAFF
few	TRBV7-9	TRBJ2-4	CASSPNRDLKNIQYF
few	TRBV12-3/TRBV12-4	TRBJ1-4	CASSFEGEDEKLFF
few	TRBV7-3	TRBJ1-5	CASSLTAGDQPQHF
few	TRBV4-3	TRBJ2-3	CASSQAKSRTDTQYF